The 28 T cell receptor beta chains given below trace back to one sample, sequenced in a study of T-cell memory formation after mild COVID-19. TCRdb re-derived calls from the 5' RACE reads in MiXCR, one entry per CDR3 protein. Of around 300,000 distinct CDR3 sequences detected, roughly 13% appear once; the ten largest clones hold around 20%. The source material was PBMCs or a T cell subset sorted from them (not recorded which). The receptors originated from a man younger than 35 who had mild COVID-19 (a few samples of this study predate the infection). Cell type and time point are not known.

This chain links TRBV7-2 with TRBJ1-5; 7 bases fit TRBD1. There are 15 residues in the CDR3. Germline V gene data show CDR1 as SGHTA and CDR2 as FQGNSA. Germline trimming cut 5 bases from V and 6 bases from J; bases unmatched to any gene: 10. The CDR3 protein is CASSTRTGEGQPQHF. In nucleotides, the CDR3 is TGTGCCAGCAGCACCCGGACAGGTGAGGGTCAGCCCCAGCATTTT.

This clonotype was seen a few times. DNA for the CDR3: TGCAGTGTCCGGGAAGGGGGCCGTCACACTGAAGCTTTCTTT. It codes for CSVREGGRHTEAFF. The V gene is TRBV20-1, the J gene TRBJ1-1; 7 nucleotides align to TRBD1. The CDR3 length is 14 residues. V shed 7 bases and J 3 bases; nucleotides not matched to a gene: 11. Germline CDR1 is DFQATT and CDR2 is SNEGSKA (reference sequence).

The CDR3 spells CASSSLAGGPSQETQYF. The DNA for the CDR3 is TGTGCCAGCAGCTCGTTAGCGGGGGGGCCGAGTCAAGAGACCCAGTACTTC. The chain combines TRBV7-2 with TRBJ2-5; 11 bases map to TRBD2. Germline CDR1 is SGHTA and CDR2 is FQGNSA. V lost 4 bases and J lost 2; bases outside the gene matches: 9. CDR3 length: 17 residues.

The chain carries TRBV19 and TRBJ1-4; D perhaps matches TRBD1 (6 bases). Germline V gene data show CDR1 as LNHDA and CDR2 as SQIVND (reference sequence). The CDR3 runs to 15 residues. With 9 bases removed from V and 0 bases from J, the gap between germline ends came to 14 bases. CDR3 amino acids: CARNTEGATNEKLFF. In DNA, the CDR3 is TGTGCCAGGAATACCGAGGGGGCAACTAATGAAAAACTGTTTTTT.

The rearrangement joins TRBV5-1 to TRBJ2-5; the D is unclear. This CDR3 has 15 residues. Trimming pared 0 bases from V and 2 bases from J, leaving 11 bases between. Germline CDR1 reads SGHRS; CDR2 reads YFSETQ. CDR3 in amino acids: CASSLEVSRQETQYF. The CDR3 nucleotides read TGCGCCAGCAGCTTGGAGGTCTCGCGGCAAGAGACCCAGTACTTC.

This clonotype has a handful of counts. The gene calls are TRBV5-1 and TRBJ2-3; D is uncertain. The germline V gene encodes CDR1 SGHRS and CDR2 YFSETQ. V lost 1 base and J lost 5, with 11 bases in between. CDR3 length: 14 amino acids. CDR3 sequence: CASSLQGVGDTQYF. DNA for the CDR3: TGCGCCAGCAGCTTGCAAGGTGTGGGAGATACGCAGTATTTT.

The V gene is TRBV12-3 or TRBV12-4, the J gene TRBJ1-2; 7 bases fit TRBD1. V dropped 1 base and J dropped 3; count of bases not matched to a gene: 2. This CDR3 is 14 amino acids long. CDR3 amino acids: CASSLDQGDYGYTF. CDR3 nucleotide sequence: TGTGCCAGCAGTTTAGATCAGGGGGACTATGGCTACACCTTC.

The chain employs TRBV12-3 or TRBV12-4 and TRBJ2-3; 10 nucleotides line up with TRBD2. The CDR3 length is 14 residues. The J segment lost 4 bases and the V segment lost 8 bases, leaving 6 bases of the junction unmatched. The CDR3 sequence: CASRLAGDSDTQYF. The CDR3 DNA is TGTGCCAGCCGGCTAGCGGGGGATTCAGATACGCAGTATTTT.

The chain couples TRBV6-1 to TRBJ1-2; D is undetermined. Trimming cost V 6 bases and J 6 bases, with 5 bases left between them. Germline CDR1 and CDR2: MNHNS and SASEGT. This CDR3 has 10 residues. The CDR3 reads CASRIHGYTF. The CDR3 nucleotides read TGTGCCAGCAGGATCCATGGCTACACCTTC.

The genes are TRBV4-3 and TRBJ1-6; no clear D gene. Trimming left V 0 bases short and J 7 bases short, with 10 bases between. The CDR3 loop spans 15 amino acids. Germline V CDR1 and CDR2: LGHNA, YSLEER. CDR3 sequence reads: CASSQELAQNSPLHF. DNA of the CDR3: TGCGCCAGCAGCCAAGAGCTGGCACAAAATTCACCCCTCCACTTT.

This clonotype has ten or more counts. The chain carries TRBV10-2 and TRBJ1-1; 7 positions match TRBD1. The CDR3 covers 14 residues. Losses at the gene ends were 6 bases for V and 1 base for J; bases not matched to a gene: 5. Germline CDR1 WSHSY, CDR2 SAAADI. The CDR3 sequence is CASSHRDRNTEAFF. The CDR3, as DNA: TGCGCCAGCAGCCACCGGGACAGGAACACTGAAGCTTTCTTT.

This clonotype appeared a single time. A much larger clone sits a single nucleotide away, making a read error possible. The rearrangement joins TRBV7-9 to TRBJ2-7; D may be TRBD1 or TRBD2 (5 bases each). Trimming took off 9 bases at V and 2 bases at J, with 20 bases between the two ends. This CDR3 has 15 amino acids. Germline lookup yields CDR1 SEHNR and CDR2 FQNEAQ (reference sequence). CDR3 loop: CARSPRDARTYEQYF. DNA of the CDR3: TGTGCCAGAAGCCCTCGGGACGCGCGGACCTACGAGCAGTACTTC.

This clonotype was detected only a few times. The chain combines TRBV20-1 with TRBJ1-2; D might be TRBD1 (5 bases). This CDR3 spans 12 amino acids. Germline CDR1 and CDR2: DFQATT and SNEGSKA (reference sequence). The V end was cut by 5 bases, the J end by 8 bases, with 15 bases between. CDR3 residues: CSAERGPRGYTF. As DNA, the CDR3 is TGCAGTGCTGAGCGGGGACCTCGCGGCTACACCTTC.

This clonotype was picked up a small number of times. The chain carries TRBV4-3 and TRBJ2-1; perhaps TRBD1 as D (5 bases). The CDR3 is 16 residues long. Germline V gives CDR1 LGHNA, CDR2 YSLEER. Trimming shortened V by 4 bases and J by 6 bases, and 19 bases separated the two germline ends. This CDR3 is CASSPQWLSGPNEQFF. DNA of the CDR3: TGCGCCAGCAGCCCCCAATGGCTTTCAGGGCCCAATGAGCAGTTCTTC.

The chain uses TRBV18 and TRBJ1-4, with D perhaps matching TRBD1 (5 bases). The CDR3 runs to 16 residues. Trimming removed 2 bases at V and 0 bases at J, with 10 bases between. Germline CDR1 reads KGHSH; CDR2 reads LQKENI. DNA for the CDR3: TGTGCCAGCTCACCAAGGGACGGTGCAACTAATGAAAAACTGTTTTTT. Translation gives CASSPRDGATNEKLFF.

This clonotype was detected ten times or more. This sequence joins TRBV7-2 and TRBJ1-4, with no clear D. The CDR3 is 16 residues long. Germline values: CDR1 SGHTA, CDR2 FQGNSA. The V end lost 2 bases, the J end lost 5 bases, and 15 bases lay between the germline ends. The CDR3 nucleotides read TGTGCCAGCAGCTTATCCGGGCAGGTTCGAAATGAAAAACTGTTTTTT. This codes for CASSLSGQVRNEKLFF.

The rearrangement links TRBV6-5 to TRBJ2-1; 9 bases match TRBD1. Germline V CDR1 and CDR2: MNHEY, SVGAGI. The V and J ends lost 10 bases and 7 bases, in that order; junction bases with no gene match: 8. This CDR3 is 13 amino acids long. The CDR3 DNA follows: TGTGCCACATCACAGGGGGCCAGGAATGAGCAGTTCTTC. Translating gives CATSQGARNEQFF.

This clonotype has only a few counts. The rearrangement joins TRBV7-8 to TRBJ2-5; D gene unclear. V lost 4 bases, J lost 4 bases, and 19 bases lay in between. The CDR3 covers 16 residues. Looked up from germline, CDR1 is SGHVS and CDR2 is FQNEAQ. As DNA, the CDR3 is TGTGCCAGCAGCTCCCTCCCGGATAGGCCCCTAGAGACCCAGTACTTC. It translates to CASSSLPDRPLETQYF.

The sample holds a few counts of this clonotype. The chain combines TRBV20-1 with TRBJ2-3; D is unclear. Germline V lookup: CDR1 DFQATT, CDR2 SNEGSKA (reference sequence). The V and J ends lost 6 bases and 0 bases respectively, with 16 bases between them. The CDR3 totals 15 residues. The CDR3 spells CSASQTVASTDTQYF. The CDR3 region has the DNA TGCAGTGCGTCTCAGACCGTGGCTAGCACAGATACGCAGTATTTT.

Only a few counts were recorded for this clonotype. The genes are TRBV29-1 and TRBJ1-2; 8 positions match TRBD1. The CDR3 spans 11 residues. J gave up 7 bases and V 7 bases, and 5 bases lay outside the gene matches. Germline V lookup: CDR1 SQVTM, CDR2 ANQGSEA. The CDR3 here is CSARTGLGYTF. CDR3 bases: TGCAGCGCGCGGACAGGGCTTGGCTACACCTTC. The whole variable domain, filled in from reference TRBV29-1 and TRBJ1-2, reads SAVISQKPSRDICQRGTSLTIQCQVDSQVTMMFWYRQQPGQSLTLIATANQGSEATYESGFVIDKFPISRPNLTFSTLTVSNMSPEDSSIYLCSARTGLGYTFGSGTRLTVV.

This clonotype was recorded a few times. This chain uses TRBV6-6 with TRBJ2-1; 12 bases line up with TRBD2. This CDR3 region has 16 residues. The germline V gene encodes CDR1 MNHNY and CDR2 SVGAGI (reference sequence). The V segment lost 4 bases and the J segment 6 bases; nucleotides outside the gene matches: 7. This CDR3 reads CASSSALAGGLNEQFF. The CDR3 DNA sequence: TGTGCCAGCAGTTCGGCTCTAGCGGGGGGGCTCAATGAGCAGTTCTTC.

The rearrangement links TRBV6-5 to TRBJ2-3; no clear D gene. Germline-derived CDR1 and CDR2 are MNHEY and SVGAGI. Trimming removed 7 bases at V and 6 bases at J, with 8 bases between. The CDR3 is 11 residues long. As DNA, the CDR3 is TGTGCCAGCACCTTCTACGATACGCAGTATTTT. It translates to CASTFYDTQYF.

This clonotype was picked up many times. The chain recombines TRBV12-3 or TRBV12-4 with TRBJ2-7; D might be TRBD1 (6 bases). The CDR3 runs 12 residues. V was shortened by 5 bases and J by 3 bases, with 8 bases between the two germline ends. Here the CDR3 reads CASSRDIYEQYF. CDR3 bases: TGTGCCAGCAGTAGGGACATCTACGAGCAGTACTTC.

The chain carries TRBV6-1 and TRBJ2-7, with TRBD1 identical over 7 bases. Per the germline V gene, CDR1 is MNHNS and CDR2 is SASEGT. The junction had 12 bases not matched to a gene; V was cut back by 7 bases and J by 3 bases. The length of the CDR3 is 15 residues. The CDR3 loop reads CASTDPHRGSYEQYF. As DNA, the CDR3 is TGTGCCAGCACAGACCCTCACAGGGGAAGCTACGAGCAGTACTTC.

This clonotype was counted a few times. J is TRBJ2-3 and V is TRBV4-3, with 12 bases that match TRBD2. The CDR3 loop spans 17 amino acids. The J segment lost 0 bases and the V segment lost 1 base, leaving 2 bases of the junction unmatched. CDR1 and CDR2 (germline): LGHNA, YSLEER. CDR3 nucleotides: TGCGCCAGCAGCCAAGGGACTAGCGGGGTTAGCACAGATACGCAGTATTTT. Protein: CASSQGTSGVSTDTQYF.

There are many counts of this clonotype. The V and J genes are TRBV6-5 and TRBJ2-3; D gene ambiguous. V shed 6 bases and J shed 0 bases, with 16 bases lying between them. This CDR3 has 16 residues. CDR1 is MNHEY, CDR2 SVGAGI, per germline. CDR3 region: CASSPMTLISTDTQYF. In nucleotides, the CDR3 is TGTGCCAGCAGCCCTATGACTTTAATTAGCACAGATACGCAGTATTTT.

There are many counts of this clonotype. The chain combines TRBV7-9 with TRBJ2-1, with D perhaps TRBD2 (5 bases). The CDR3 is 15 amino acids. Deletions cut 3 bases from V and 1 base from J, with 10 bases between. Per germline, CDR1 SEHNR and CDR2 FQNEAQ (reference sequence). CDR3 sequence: CASSFRGSSYNEQFF. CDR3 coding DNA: TGTGCCAGCAGCTTCCGGGGATCATCCTACAATGAGCAGTTCTTC.

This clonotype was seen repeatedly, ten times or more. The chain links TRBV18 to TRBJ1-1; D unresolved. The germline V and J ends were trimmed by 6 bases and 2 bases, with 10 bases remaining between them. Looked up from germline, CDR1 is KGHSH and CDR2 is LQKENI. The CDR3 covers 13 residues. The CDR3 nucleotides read TGTGCCAGCTCCCTAGATGAAAACACTGAAGCTTTCTTT. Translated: CASSLDENTEAFF.